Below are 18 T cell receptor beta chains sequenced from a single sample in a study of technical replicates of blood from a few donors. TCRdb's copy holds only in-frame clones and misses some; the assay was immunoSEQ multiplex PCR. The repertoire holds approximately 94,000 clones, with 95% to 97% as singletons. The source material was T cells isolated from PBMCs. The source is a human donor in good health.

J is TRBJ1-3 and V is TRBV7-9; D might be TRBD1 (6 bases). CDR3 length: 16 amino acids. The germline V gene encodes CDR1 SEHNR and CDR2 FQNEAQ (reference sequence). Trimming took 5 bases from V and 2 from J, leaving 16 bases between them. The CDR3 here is CASSQGRANPGNTIYF. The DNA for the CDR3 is TGTGCCAGCAGCCAGGGGAGGGCAAATCCTGGAAACACCATATATTTT.

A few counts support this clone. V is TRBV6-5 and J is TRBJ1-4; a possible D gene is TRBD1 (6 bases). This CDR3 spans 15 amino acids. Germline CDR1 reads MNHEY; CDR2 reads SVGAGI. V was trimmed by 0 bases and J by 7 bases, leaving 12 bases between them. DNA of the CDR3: TGTGCCAGCAGTTACTCGGTAACAGGGACTGAAAAACTGTTTTTT. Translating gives CASSYSVTGTEKLFF.

The DNA of the CDR3 is TGCGCCAGCAGCCTCCGGACAGGGTGGACTGAAGCTTTCTTT. This gives the protein CASSLRTGWTEAFF. The V and J genes are TRBV5-1 and TRBJ1-1, with 8 bases aligning to TRBD1. V lost 4 bases, J lost 5 bases, and 7 bases stayed unmatched. This CDR3 is built from 14 residues. Germline lookup yields CDR1 SGHRS and CDR2 YFSETQ.

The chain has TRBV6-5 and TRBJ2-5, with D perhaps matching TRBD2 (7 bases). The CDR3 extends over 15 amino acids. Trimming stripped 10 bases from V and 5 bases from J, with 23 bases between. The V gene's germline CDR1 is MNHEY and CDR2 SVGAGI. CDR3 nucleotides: TGTGCCACCGGAAGGGGGGAGGGTGAACCCGAGACCCAGTACTTC. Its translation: CATGRGEGEPETQYF.

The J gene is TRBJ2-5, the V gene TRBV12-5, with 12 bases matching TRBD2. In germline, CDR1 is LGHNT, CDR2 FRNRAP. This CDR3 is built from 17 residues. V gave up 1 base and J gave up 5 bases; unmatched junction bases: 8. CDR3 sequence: CASGLGERLAGAETQYF. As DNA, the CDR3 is TGTGCTAGTGGTTTGGGCGAGCGACTAGCGGGAGCCGAGACCCAGTACTTC.

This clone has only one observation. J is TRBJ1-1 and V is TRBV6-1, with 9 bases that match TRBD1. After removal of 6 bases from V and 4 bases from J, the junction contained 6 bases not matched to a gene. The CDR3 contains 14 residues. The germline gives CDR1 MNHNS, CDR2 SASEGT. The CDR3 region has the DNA TGTGCCAGCAGCGGACAGGGGTCCAGCACTGAAGCTTTCTTT. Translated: CASSGQGSSTEAFF.

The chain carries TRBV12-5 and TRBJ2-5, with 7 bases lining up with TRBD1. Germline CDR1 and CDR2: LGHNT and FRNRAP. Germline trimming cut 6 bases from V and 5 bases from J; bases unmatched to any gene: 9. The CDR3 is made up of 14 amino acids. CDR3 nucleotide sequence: TGTGCTAGTGGCCTCGGACAGGAGGAGGAGACCCAGTACTTC. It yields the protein CASGLGQEEETQYF. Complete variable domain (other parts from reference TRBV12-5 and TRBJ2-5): DARVTQTPRHKVTEMGQEVTMRCQPILGHNTVFWYRQTMMQGLELLAYFRNRAPLDDSGMPKDRFSAEMPDATLATLKIQPSEPRDSAVYFCASGLGQEEETQYFGPGTRLLVL.

As DNA, the CDR3 is TGTGCCTGGAGTGTTGGACTAGCGGAAAGCGAGCAGTTCTTC. Translating gives CAWSVGLAESEQFF. This rearrangement joins TRBV30 to TRBJ2-1; TRBD2 matches at 10 bases. Losses at the gene ends were 0 bases for V and 10 bases for J; bases not matched to a gene: 6. This CDR3 has 14 amino acids. Looked up from germline, CDR1 is GTSNPN and CDR2 is SVGIG (reference sequence).

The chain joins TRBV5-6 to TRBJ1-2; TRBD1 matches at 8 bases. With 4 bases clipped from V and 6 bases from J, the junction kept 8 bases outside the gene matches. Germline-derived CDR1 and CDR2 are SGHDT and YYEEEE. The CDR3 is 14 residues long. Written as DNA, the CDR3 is TGTGCCAGCAGCCAACCGGGACAGGCTAATGGCTACACCTTC. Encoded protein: CASSQPGQANGYTF.

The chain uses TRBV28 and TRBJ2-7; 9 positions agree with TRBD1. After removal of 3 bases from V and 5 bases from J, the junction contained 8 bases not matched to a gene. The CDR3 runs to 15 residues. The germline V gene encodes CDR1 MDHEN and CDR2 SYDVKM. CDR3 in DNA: TGTGCCAGCAGTTTTGAGATGGGACAGGGCCACGAGCAGTACTTC. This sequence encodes CASSFEMGQGHEQYF.

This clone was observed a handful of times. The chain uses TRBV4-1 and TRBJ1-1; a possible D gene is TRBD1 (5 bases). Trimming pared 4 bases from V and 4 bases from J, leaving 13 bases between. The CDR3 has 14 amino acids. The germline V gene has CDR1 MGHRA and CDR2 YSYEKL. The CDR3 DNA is TGCGCCAGCAGCCTTACAACAGGAGCCACTGAAGCTTTCTTT. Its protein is CASSLTTGATEAFF.

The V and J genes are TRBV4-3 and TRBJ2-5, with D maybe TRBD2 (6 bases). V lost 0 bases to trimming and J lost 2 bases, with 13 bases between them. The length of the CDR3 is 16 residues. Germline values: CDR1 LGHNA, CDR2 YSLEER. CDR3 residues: CASSQERGRPQETQYF. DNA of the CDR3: TGCGCCAGCAGCCAAGAGCGGGGACGGCCACAAGAGACCCAGTACTTC.

DNA for the CDR3: TGTGCCAGCAGCCTCATAACAGGGGGCCCCGGGGAGCTGTTTTTT. Translated, it gives CASSLITGGPGELFF. The chain couples TRBV11-3 to TRBJ2-2, with 9 bases lining up with TRBD1. Germline V gene sequence: CDR1 SGHNT, CDR2 YENEEA. The CDR3 consists of 15 residues. Germline trimming cut 5 bases from V and 6 bases from J; bases unmatched to any gene: 7.

CDR3 DNA: TGTGCCATCAGTGTTAAGAGGGACAGGGTCAGGTTTTCTGAAGCTTTCTTT. This translates into CAISVKRDRVRFSEAFF. The V gene is TRBV10-3, the J gene TRBJ1-1, with TRBD1 matching over 9 bases. Germline CDR1 is ENHRY and CDR2 is SYGVKD. The V gene end was trimmed by 4 bases and the J gene end by 6 bases; junction bases not matched to a gene: 15. The CDR3 is made up of 17 amino acids.

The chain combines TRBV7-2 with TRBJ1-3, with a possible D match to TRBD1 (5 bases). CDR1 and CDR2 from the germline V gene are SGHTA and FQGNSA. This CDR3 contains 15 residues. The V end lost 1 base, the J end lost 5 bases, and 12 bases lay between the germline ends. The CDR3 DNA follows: TGTGCCAGCAGCTTAGAGTCCCAGGGTCGAAACACCATATATTTT. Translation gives CASSLESQGRNTIYF.

DNA for the CDR3: TGTGCCAGTAGAGCGACAGGGACCTACGAGCAGTACTTC. Protein: CASRATGTYEQYF. The V and J genes are TRBV19 and TRBJ2-7; 7 bases align to TRBD1. Germline CDR1 LNHDA, CDR2 SQIVND (reference sequence). CDR3 size: 13 residues. The J segment lost 2 bases and the V segment lost 6 bases, leaving 4 bases of the junction unmatched.

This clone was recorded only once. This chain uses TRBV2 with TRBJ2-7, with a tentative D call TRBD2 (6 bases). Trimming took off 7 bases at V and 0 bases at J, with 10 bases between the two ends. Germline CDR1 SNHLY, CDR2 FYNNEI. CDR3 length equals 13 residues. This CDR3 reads CASMGGTSYEQYF. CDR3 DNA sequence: TGTGCCAGCATGGGGGGAACCTCCTACGAGCAGTACTTC.

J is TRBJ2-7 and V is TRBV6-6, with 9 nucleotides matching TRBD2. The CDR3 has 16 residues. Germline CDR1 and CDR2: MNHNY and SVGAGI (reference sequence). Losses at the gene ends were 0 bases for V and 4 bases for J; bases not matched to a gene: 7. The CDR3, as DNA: TGTGCCAGCAGTTACTCGACACTAGCGGGTTCTTACGAGCAGTACTTC. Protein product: CASSYSTLAGSYEQYF.